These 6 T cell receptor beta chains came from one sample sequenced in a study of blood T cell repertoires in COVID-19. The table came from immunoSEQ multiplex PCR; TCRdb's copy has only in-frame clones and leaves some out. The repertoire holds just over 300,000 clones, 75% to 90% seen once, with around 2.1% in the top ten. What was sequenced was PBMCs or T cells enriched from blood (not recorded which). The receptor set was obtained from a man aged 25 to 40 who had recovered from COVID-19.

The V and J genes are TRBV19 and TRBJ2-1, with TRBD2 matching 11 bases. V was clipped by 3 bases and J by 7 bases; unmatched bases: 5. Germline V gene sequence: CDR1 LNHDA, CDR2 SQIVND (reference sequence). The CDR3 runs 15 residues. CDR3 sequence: CASSILAGGGNEQFF. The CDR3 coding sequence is TGTGCCAGTAGTATCCTAGCGGGGGGAGGGAATGAGCAGTTCTTC.

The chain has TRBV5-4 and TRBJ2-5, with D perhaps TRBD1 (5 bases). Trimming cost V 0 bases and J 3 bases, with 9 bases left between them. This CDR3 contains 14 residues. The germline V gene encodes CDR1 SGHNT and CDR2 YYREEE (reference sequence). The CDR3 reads CASSLGGAEETQYF. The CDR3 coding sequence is TGTGCCAGCAGCTTGGGTGGGGCGGAAGAGACCCAGTACTTC. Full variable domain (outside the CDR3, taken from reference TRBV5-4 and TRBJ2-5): ETGVTQSPTHLIKTRGQQVTLRCSSQSGHNTVSWYQQALGQGPQFIFQYYREEENGRGNFPPRFSGLQFPNYSSELNVNALELDDSALYLCASSLGGAEETQYFGPGTRLLVL.

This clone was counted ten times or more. Written as DNA, the CDR3 is TGTGCCTGGAGTGTATCTGGGGCCACCTACGAGCAGTACTTC. Amino acid sequence: CAWSVSGATYEQYF. J is TRBJ2-7 and V is TRBV30, with D possibly matching TRBD1 (5 bases). This CDR3 spans 14 amino acids. Trimming shortened V by 0 bases and J by 2 bases, and 11 bases separated the two germline ends. In germline, CDR1 is GTSNPN, CDR2 SVGIG (reference sequence).

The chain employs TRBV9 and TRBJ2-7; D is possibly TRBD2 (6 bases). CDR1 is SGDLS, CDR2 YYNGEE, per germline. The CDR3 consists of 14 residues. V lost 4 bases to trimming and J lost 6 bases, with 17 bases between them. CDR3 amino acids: CASSPIGRGGEQYF. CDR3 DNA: TGTGCCAGCAGCCCCATCGGTAGGGGAGGCGAGCAGTACTTC. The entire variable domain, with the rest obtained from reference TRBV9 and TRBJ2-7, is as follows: DSGVTQTPKHLITATGQRVTLRCSPRSGDLSVYWYQQSLDQGLQFLIQYYNGEERAKGNILERFSAQQFPDLHSELNLSSLELGDSALYFCASSPIGRGGEQYFGPGTRLTVT.

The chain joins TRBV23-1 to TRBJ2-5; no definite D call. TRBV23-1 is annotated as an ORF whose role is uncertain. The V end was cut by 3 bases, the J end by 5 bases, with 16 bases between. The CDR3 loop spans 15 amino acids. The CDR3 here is CASSHREFRPETQYF. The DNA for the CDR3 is TGCGCCAGCAGTCACCGCGAGTTTCGTCCGGAGACCCAGTACTTC.

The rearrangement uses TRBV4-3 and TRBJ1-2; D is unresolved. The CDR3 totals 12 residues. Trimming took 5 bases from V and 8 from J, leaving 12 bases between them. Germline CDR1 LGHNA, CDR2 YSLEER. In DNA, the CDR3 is TGCGCCAGCAGCTCCCACCAGAAGGGCTACACCTTC. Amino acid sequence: CASSSHQKGYTF.